Listed here are 12 T cell receptor beta chains from one sample, sequenced in a study of cytomegalovirus exposure and HLA in healthy donors. Generated by immunoSEQ multiplex PCR, the TCRdb table keeps only in-frame clones and is missing some. The sample lists 100,000 to 120,000 clones, approximately 89% occurring once. Material for sequencing was PBMCs. Receptors were obtained from a woman aged 18-29 years in good health and CMV-seronegative.

The chain recombines TRBV7-2 with TRBJ2-1; 8 bases fit TRBD1. V was pared by 2 bases and J by 1 base, with 4 bases of the junction left unmatched. CDR1 and CDR2 from the germline V gene are SGHTA and FQGNSA. The CDR3 loop spans 16 amino acids. The CDR3, as DNA: TGTGCCAGCAGCTTACGGGACAGGTCTTCCTACAATGAGCAGTTCTTC. This encodes CASSLRDRSSYNEQFF.

This clone has just one count. V and J are TRBV4-2 and TRBJ2-2; 7 nucleotides match TRBD1. The CDR3 has 15 residues. Germline V lookup: CDR1 LGHNA, CDR2 YNFKEQ. The V and J ends lost 4 bases and 3 bases, in that order; junction bases with no gene match: 5. The CDR3, as DNA: TGTGCCAGCAGCCTCAACGACAGGGACACCGGGGAGCTGTTTTTT. This gives the protein CASSLNDRDTGELFF.

The genes are TRBV9 and TRBJ2-3, with D perhaps matching TRBD2 (6 bases). Germline CDR1 reads SGDLS; CDR2 reads YYNGEE. The CDR3 totals 17 residues. V lost 4 bases to trimming and J lost 3 bases, with 21 bases between them. This CDR3 is CASSPSLRDLDTDTQYF. DNA for the CDR3: TGTGCCAGCAGCCCATCACTCCGGGACTTAGATACAGATACGCAGTATTTT.

V is TRBV19 and J is TRBJ2-7; TRBD2 matches at 7 bases. The V segment lost 11 bases and the J segment 0 bases; nucleotides outside the gene matches: 4. The CDR3 is 12 amino acids. Germline V lookup: CDR1 LNHDA, CDR2 SQIVND (reference sequence). The CDR3 DNA sequence: TGTGCCGGGGGGGACCACTCCTACGAGCAGTACTTC. Protein: CAGGDHSYEQYF.

The chain couples TRBV4-1 to TRBJ1-1; 7 bases line up with TRBD1. The CDR3 is made up of 14 amino acids. Germline CDR1 reads MGHRA; CDR2 reads YSYEKL. The V segment lost 1 base and the J segment 3 bases; nucleotides outside the gene matches: 2. CDR3 nucleotide sequence: TGCGCCAGCAGCCAAGTGACAGGGTACACTGAAGCTTTCTTT. Its protein product is CASSQVTGYTEAFF.

The genes are TRBV29-1 and TRBJ2-1, with a tentative D call TRBD1 (5 bases). Germline assignment: CDR1 SQVTM and CDR2 ANQGSEA. The CDR3 contains 11 residues. Trimming stripped 6 bases from V and 4 bases from J, with 7 bases between. The CDR3 nucleotides read TGCAGCGTCCAGGGTTACAATGAGCAGTTCTTC. It specifies CSVQGYNEQFF.

The V call is TRBV9, the J call TRBJ2-5, with 9 bases lining up with TRBD2. Germline loops: CDR1 SGDLS, CDR2 YYNGEE. Trimming at V came to 0 bases and at J to 0 bases, leaving 3 bases not matched to a gene. The CDR3 runs to 16 residues. CDR3 protein: CASSVGLAGNQETQYF. CDR3 bases: TGTGCCAGCAGCGTAGGGCTAGCGGGGAACCAAGAGACCCAGTACTTC.

This clone has just one count. The V gene is TRBV10-2, the J gene TRBJ2-5; 7 bases align to TRBD2. This CDR3 contains 15 residues. Germline V lookup: CDR1 WSHSY, CDR2 SAAADI. J lost 4 bases, V lost 4 bases, and 9 bases had no gene match. CDR3 amino acids: CASSVAGVGGETQYF. CDR3 DNA sequence: TGCGCCAGCAGTGTGGCGGGAGTCGGCGGAGAGACCCAGTACTTC.

The V and J genes are TRBV9 and TRBJ2-1; D is possibly TRBD2 (7 bases). Trimming took 4 bases from V and 7 from J, leaving 21 bases between them. CDR1 is SGDLS, CDR2 YYNGEE, per germline. The CDR3 consists of 16 residues. CDR3 loop: CASSSYLWGGKNEQFF. The CDR3 bases are TGTGCCAGCAGCTCTTACTTGTGGGGGGGCAAAAATGAGCAGTTCTTC.

The rearrangement uses TRBV4-3 and TRBJ1-2; D is perhaps TRBD1 (6 bases). V was cut by 6 bases and J by 6 bases, with 20 bases left in between. The CDR3 totals 15 residues. Germline V gene data show CDR1 as LGHNA and CDR2 as YSLEER. The CDR3 coding sequence is TGCGCCAGCAGTCCGACGGCCCCCGGGGGGCATGGCTACACCTTC. Its protein is CASSPTAPGGHGYTF.

V gene TRBV5-1 combines with J gene TRBJ1-1; TRBD1 matches at 8 bases. The germline V gene encodes CDR1 SGHRS and CDR2 YFSETQ. The CDR3 runs to 14 residues. V was pared by 3 bases and J by 6 bases, with 7 bases of the junction left unmatched. Written as DNA, the CDR3 is TGCGCCAGCAGCTCCGGACAGGGAATACCTGAAGCTTTCTTT. It encodes CASSSGQGIPEAFF.

The V call is TRBV27, the J call TRBJ1-2; D is undetermined. The CDR3 has 12 residues. The V gene's germline CDR1 is MNHEY and CDR2 SMNVEV (reference sequence). The germline V and J ends were trimmed by 10 bases and 8 bases, with 17 bases remaining between them. CDR3 sequence: CATSSTGSGYTF. In nucleotides, the CDR3 is TGTGCCACCTCGAGTACGGGGTCCGGCTACACCTTC.